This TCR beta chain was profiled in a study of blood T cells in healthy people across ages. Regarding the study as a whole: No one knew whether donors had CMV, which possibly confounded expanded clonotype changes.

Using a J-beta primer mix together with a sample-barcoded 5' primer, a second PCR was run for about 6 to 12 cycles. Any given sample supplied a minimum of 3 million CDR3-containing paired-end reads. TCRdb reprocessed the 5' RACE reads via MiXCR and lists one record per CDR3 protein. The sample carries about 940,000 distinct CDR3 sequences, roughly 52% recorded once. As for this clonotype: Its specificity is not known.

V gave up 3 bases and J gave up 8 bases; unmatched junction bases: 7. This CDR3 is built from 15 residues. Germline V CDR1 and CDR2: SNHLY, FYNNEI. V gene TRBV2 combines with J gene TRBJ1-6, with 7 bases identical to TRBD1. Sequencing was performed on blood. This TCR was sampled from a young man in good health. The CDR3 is CASSEGTALYSPLHF. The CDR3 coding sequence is TGTGCCAGCAGTGAGGGGACAGCTCTCTATTCACCCCTCCACTTT.